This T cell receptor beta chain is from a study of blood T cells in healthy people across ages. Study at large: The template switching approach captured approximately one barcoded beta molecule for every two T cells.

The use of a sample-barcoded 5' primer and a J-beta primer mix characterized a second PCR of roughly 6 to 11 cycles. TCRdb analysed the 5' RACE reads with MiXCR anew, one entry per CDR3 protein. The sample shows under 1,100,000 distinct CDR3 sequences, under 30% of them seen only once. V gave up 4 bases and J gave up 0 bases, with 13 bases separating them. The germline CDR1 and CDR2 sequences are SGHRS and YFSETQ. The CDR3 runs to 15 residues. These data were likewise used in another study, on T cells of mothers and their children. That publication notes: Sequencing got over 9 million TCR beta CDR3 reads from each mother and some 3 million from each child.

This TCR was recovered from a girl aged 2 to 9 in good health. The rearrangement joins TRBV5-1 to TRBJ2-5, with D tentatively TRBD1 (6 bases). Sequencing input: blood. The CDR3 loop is CASSPGTPYQETQYF. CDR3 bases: TGCGCCAGCAGCCCCGGGACACCGTACCAAGAGACCCAGTACTTC.